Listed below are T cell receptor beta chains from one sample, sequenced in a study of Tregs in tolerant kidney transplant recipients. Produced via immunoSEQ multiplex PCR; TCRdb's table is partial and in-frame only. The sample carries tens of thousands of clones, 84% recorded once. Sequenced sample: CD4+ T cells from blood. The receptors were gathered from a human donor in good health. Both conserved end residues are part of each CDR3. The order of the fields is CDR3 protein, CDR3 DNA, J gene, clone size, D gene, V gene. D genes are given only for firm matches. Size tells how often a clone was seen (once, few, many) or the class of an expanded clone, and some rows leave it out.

CDR3 protein: CASSLQGDTTTDTQYF
CDR3 DNA: TGTGCCAGCAGCTTACAGGGGGACACTACCACAGATACGCAGTATTTT
J gene: TRBJ2-3
clone size: few
D gene: TRBD1
V gene: TRBV7-6

CDR3 protein: CASSPRGTGSDTQYF
CDR3 DNA: TGTGCCAGCAGCCCCAGGGGGACAGGGTCAGATACGCAGTATTTT
J gene: TRBJ2-3
clone size: .
D gene: TRBD1
V gene: TRBV7-8

CDR3 protein: CASSAPGQGGDEQYF
CDR3 DNA: TGTGCCAGCAGCGCCCCGGGACAGGGGGGAGACGAGCAGTACTTC
J gene: TRBJ2-7
clone size: .
D gene: TRBD1
V gene: TRBV7-2

CDR3 protein: CASNDRDSLEAFF
CDR3 DNA: TGTGCCAGCAATGACCGGGACAGTCTTGAAGCTTTCTTT
J gene: TRBJ1-1
clone size: .
D gene: TRBD1
V gene: TRBV25-1

CDR3 protein: CASSFRGSSYEQYF
CDR3 DNA: TGTGCCAGCAGTTTCCGGGGGAGCTCCTACGAGCAGTACTTC
J gene: TRBJ2-7
clone size: .
D gene: .
V gene: TRBV27

CDR3 protein: CASSLAGAEGNTIYF
CDR3 DNA: TGTGCCAGCAGCTTGGCGGGGGCTGAGGGAAACACCATATATTTT
J gene: TRBJ1-3
clone size: .
D gene: .
V gene: TRBV5-4

CDR3 protein: CASKGSDADTQYF
CDR3 DNA: TGTGCCAGCAAGGGTTCGGATGCAGATACGCAGTATTTT
J gene: TRBJ2-3
clone size: .
D gene: .
V gene: TRBV6-1

CDR3 protein: CAISEFLNTGELFF
CDR3 DNA: TGTGCCATCAGTGAATTCCTAAACACCGGGGAGCTGTTTTTT
J gene: TRBJ2-2
clone size: .
D gene: .
V gene: TRBV10-3

CDR3 protein: CASSLRMGYEQYF
CDR3 DNA: TGTGCCAGCAGCCTTAGGATGGGCTACGAGCAGTACTTC
J gene: TRBJ2-7
clone size: .
D gene: .
V gene: TRBV27

CDR3 protein: CASGRNTDTQYF
CDR3 DNA: TGTGCCTCGGGCCGTAACACAGATACGCAGTATTTT
J gene: TRBJ2-3
clone size: .
D gene: .
V gene: TRBV6-5

CDR3 protein: CASSQTSGRNNEQFF
CDR3 DNA: TGTGCCAGCAGCCAAACTAGCGGGAGGAACAATGAGCAGTTCTTC
J gene: TRBJ2-1
clone size: .
D gene: TRBD2
V gene: TRBV14

CDR3 protein: CASSQLSLSTDTQYF
CDR3 DNA: TGTGCCAGCAGCCAACTGAGTTTAAGCACAGATACGCAGTATTTT
J gene: TRBJ2-3
clone size: once
D gene: .
V gene: TRBV14

CDR3 protein: CASSQDFGTGALAKNIQYF
CDR3 DNA: TGTGCCAGCAGCCAAGATTTCGGGACGGGGGCTTTAGCCAAAAACATTCAGTACTTC
J gene: TRBJ2-4
clone size: .
D gene: .
V gene: TRBV14

CDR3 protein: CAWRSSGVTGELFF
CDR3 DNA: TGTGCCTGGAGGTCTAGCGGGGTCACCGGGGAGCTGTTTTTT
J gene: TRBJ2-2
clone size: .
D gene: TRBD2
V gene: TRBV30

CDR3 protein: CASGFDAYNEQFF
CDR3 DNA: TGTGCCAGCGGATTCGACGCGTACAATGAGCAGTTCTTC
J gene: TRBJ2-1
clone size: medium-sized
D gene: .
V gene: TRBV7-9

CDR3 protein: CASSPRFGELFF
CDR3 DNA: TGTGCCAGCTCACCCCGTTTCGGGGAGCTGTTTTTT
J gene: TRBJ2-2
clone size: .
D gene: .
V gene: TRBV6-5

CDR3 protein: CASSLGTTTLRGTQYF
CDR3 DNA: TGTGCCAGCAGCTTGGGGACTACGACCCTCCGAGGTACGCAGTATTTT
J gene: TRBJ2-3
clone size: once
D gene: .
V gene: TRBV5-6

CDR3 protein: CASSMDVVIKNIQYF
CDR3 DNA: TGTGCCAGTAGTATGGACGTGGTAATCAAAAACATTCAGTACTTC
J gene: TRBJ2-4
clone size: .
D gene: .
V gene: TRBV19

CDR3 protein: CATSFFREYSYEQYF
CDR3 DNA: TGTGCCACCTCTTTCTTCAGGGAGTACTCCTACGAGCAGTACTTC
J gene: TRBJ2-7
clone size: once
D gene: .
V gene: TRBV6-5

CDR3 protein: CASSPPGLNTEAFF
CDR3 DNA: TGTGCCAGCAGCCCGCCGGGACTTAACACTGAAGCTTTCTTT
J gene: TRBJ1-1
clone size: .
D gene: .
V gene: TRBV7-9

CDR3 protein: CASSSSLGQGFTGELFF
CDR3 DNA: TGTGCCAGCAGCTCCTCACTCGGACAGGGGTTCACCGGGGAGCTGTTTTTT
J gene: TRBJ2-2
clone size: .
D gene: TRBD1
V gene: TRBV11-2

CDR3 protein: CASSTLAAQGGELFF
CDR3 DNA: TGTGCCAGCAGTACACTAGCGGCCCAGGGCGGGGAGCTGTTTTTT
J gene: TRBJ2-2
clone size: .
D gene: TRBD2
V gene: TRBV6-1

CDR3 protein: CASSLPPTNEKLFF
CDR3 DNA: TGTGCCAGCAGCTTGCCACCAACTAATGAAAAACTGTTTTTT
J gene: TRBJ1-4
clone size: once
D gene: .
V gene: TRBV7-3

CDR3 protein: CASSQEPGLASDTQYF
CDR3 DNA: TGTGCCAGCAGCCAAGAGCCGGGACTAGCTAGCGATACGCAGTATTTT
J gene: TRBJ2-3
clone size: .
D gene: TRBD2
V gene: TRBV4-2

CDR3 protein: CASTYGGNTEAFF
CDR3 DNA: TGTGCCAGCACCTATGGGGGAAACACTGAAGCTTTCTTT
J gene: TRBJ1-1
clone size: once
D gene: .
V gene: TRBV6-1

CDR3 protein: CASSPGSGGADTQYF
CDR3 DNA: TGTGCCAGCAGCCCCGGGAGCGGGGGCGCAGATACGCAGTATTTT
J gene: TRBJ2-3
clone size: .
D gene: TRBD2
V gene: TRBV9